The rows below give T cell receptor beta chains drawn from one sample of a study of T cells in Graves' hyperthyroidism and ophthalmopathy. Each CDR3 protein is one row after TCRdb ran MiXCR on the multiplex PCR reads. The data hold around 340,000 distinct CDR3 sequences, with less than 20% observed a single time. The source material was blood. These receptors all stem from a woman between 40 and 55 years old with Graves' ophthalmopathy. Each CDR3 is given with its conserved first and last residue. A D gene is named only where the DNA matches it firmly. Part of the rows lack a size; the others show once, few, many or a class for expanded clones.

TRBD1	many	TRBV28	TRBJ1-2	TGTGCCAGCGGGACAGCACCGGGCTACACCTTC	CASGTAPGYTF
NA	many	TRBV7-9	TRBJ2-7	TGTGCCAGCAGCCACGCGGACGGGCCGTACGAGCAGTACTTC	CASSHADGPYEQYF
TRBD1	many	TRBV5-7	TRBJ1-5	TGTGCCAGCAGCCTGGGACAGGGGGATAGCAATCAGCCCCAGCATTTT	CASSLGQGDSNQPQHF
NA	many	TRBV6-5	TRBJ2-5	TGTGCCAGCAGTCCCGTCAGGGATACAGAGACCCAGTACTTC	CASSPVRDTETQYF
NA	NA	TRBV28	TRBJ1-1	TGTGCCAGCAGTTTTGTTGCGAGTTTAATTGAAGCTTTCTTT	CASSFVASLIEAFF
NA	many	TRBV2	TRBJ2-5	TGTGCCAGCAGTGTAGTACAGGGTTTAGGAGAGACCCAGTACTTC	CASSVVQGLGETQYF
NA	many	TRBV25-1	TRBJ2-7	TGTGCCAGCAGGGGGGGGGCTGGAGGGTCCTACGAGCAGTACTTC	CASRGGAGGSYEQYF
NA	many	TRBV2	TRBJ1-6	TGTGCCAGCACCCCGAACCGTTCCAATTCACCCCTCCACTTT	CASTPNRSNSPLHF
NA	few	TRBV28	TRBJ2-3	TGTGCCAGCAGTTTAGTGGGAGCTCTCACAGATACGCAGTATTTT	CASSLVGALTDTQYF
TRBD2	many	TRBV28	TRBJ2-7	TGTGCCAGCAGAGGATTCGGGAGGGCCAACGAGCAGTACTTC	CASRGFGRANEQYF
NA	many	TRBV4-3	TRBJ2-5	TGCGCCAGCAGCCAAGATCTTAGAGGGTACGAGGGCCAGTACTTC	CASSQDLRGYEGQYF
NA	many	TRBV7-2	TRBJ2-2	TGTGCCAGCAGCCCCCGTATGGGGGACACCGGGGAGCTGTTTTTT	CASSPRMGDTGELFF
NA	few	TRBV7-2	TRBJ1-6	TGTGCCAGCAGCCTCGACCGGGACATTAATTCACCCCTCCACTTT	CASSLDRDINSPLHF
NA	few	TRBV7-2	TRBJ2-7	TGTGCCAGCAGATTAGGGGCTAGTCGGGACGAGCAGTACTTC	CASRLGASRDEQYF
TRBD1	NA	TRBV6-1	TRBJ1-1	TGTGCCAGCAGTAAAAGGACAGGTATGAACACTGAAGCTTTCTTT	CASSKRTGMNTEAFF
NA	many	TRBV12-3/TRBV12-4	TRBJ2-5	TGTGCCAGCAGTCATCCCGGACAAGAAGAGACCCAGTACTTC	CASSHPGQEETQYF
NA	many	TRBV19	TRBJ2-2	TGTGCCAGTTATCCTTTTTCCGCGAACACCGGGGAGCTGTTTTTT	CASYPFSANTGELFF
TRBD2	many	TRBV28	TRBJ2-2	TGTGCCAGCTCTCTAGCGGGAGGGCCCGACACCGGGGAGCTGTTTTTT	CASSLAGGPDTGELFF
NA	many	TRBV27	TRBJ2-7	TGTGCCAGCAGTTTGTCCCCGGGACAAGACTACGAGCAGTACTTC	CASSLSPGQDYEQYF
TRBD2	many	TRBV2	TRBJ2-7	TGTGCCAGCAGTGAGTTGTCTAGCGGGTTCTACGAGCAGTACTTC	CASSELSSGFYEQYF
NA	few	TRBV28	TRBJ1-5	TGTGCCAGCAGTTTAGCCCAGGGTGTTCGGCAGCCCCAGCATTTT	CASSLAQGVRQPQHF
NA	many	TRBV29-1	TRBJ2-7	TGCAGCGCCCTGACTAGATTCGCTTCCGAGCAGTACTTC	CSALTRFASEQYF
TRBD2	many	TRBV12-3/TRBV12-4	TRBJ2-7	TGTGCCAGCAGTTTGGGGAGGGCCTACGAGCAGTACTTC	CASSLGRAYEQYF
NA	few	TRBV9	TRBJ1-5	TGTGCCAGCAGCGTAGATGGGGCACCCCATCAGCCCCAGCATTTT	CASSVDGAPHQPQHF
NA	many	TRBV2	TRBJ2-2	TGTGCCAGCAAAATAACATTCGCGAACACCGGGGAGCTGCTTTTT	CASKITFANTGELLF
NA	NA	TRBV2	TRBJ2-7	TGTGCCAGCAGAGTTCAGGGACTGTCCCACGAGCAGTACTTC	CASRVQGLSHEQYF
TRBD1	many	TRBV20-1	TRBJ1-1	TGCAGTGCTAGAGATTTGAGCCCCCGGGACAGAGACACTGAAGCTTTCTTT	CSARDLSPRDRDTEAFF
TRBD1	many	TRBV5-6	TRBJ2-4	TGTGCCAGCAGCGCGGGACAGGGAGAAGTCAACATTCAGTACTTC	CASSAGQGEVNIQYF
TRBD1	many	TRBV29-1	TRBJ1-1	TGCAGCATCCGGACAGGAATGAACACTGAAGCTTTCTTT	CSIRTGMNTEAFF
TRBD1	few	TRBV12-3/TRBV12-4	TRBJ2-5	TGTGCCAGCAGTGGGACCGGGACAGGGTTCGCAGAGACCCAGTACTTC	CASSGTGTGFAETQYF
TRBD1	many	TRBV20-1	TRBJ1-5	TGCAGTGCTAAGAGACTAGACAGGGTAGGGAGCAATCAGCCCCAGCATTTT	CSAKRLDRVGSNQPQHF
TRBD1	NA	TRBV3-1	TRBJ2-7	TGTGCCAGCAGCCAAGGGACAGGGGGTAACGAGCAGTACTTC	CASSQGTGGNEQYF
TRBD1	many	TRBV6-1	TRBJ1-2	TGTGCCAGATGGACAGGGTTCCTCTCGGATGGCTACACCTTC	CARWTGFLSDGYTF
NA	NA	TRBV6-1	TRBJ2-7	TGTGCCAGCAGCTCGGGGCCCCTCAGATACTTC	CASSSGPLRYF
TRBD1	few	TRBV29-1	TRBJ2-6	TGCAGCGTTAAGGGACAGGCCGCCTCTGGGGCCAACGTCCTGACTTTC	CSVKGQAASGANVLTF
NA	many	TRBV5-1	TRBJ1-2	TGCGCCAGCAGCTTTGCGCGGGTCTATGGCTACACCTTC	CASSFARVYGYTF
NA	NA	TRBV7-9	TRBJ1-2	TGTGCCAACAGCTTAGGGGGGCCGGGAGGCTACACCTTC	CANSLGGPGGYTF
NA	many	TRBV13	TRBJ2-4	TGTGCCAGCAGCTCACAGGGGTTGGGGGGGAACATTCAGTACTTC	CASSSQGLGGNIQYF
TRBD2	NA	TRBV18	TRBJ2-7	TGTGCCAGCTCACTTGTCACGGGACTATCGGGAGAAGAGCAGTACTTC	CASSLVTGLSGEEQYF
NA	many	TRBV6-2/TRBV6-3	TRBJ2-2	TGTGCCAGCAGAAACAGGGTAACCGCCGGGGAGCTGTTTTTT	CASRNRVTAGELFF
NA	many	TRBV28	TRBJ2-5	TGTGCCAGCAGTTTAACCCAAGAACAGTCCGAAGAGACCCAGTACTTC	CASSLTQEQSEETQYF
NA	many	TRBV24-1	TRBJ1-5	TGTGCCACCAGTGATCAGAATCAGCCCCAGCATTTT	CATSDQNQPQHF
NA	many	TRBV7-2	TRBJ2-4	TGTGCCAGCAGCCCGGACGGGGACAAAAACATTCAGTACTTC	CASSPDGDKNIQYF
NA	many	TRBV6-2/TRBV6-3	TRBJ2-7	TGTGCCAGCAGTTACCCCCCCCTCGAGCAGTACTTC	CASSYPPLEQYF